One T cell receptor (beta chain) is described in this entry. Its antigen is undetermined. The trim removed 3 bases at V and 3 bases at J, leaving 2 bases unmatched. Germline CDR1 is SNHLY and CDR2 is FYNNEI. This CDR3 spans 14 amino acids. This entry is derived from a study of cytomegalovirus exposure and HLA in healthy donors. Whole-study findings and limits: Rates of TCR association differed by HLA locus in a later analysis, with DRB1 highest and HLA-C lowest.

PCR was performed using 60 Vbeta and 13 Jbeta primers. Only in-frame clones appear in the TCRdb table, and some are missing; sequencing was by immunoSEQ multiplex PCR. Of about 210,000 clones in the sample, about four fifths are singletons; the top ten hold 10% to 13%. This sequence was found in a woman aged 45 to 65 in good health and CMV-seropositive. This rearrangement joins TRBV2 to TRBJ2-7; 10 positions match TRBD1. The specimen sequenced was PBMCs. CDR3 in DNA: TGTGCCAGCAGTGATGGGACAGGGGACTACGAGCAGTACTTC. This translates into CASSDGTGDYEQYF.